This T cell receptor beta chain was observed in a study of T cell responses to AZD1222 COVID-19 vaccine. CDR1 is SGHRS and CDR2 is YFSETQ in the germline V gene. The CDR3 extends over 15 amino acids. V gave up 0 bases and J gave up 2 bases; unmatched junction bases: 5. A remark on this clone: Its antigen remains unidentified.

Study conclusions and caveats: Spike-specific TCR depth and breadth grew after two AZD1222 doses. White British donors predominated, females outnumbered males, and clonal diversity was possibly underestimated. CD4 TCRs covered the whole spike, strongest at regions 160-218 and 743-854. Targets within unmutated variant regions were reportedly found for nearly half of spike-specific TCRs.

Here immunoSEQ multiplex PCR was the method, and the copy in TCRdb shows in-frame clones only, minus some. The data hold 150,000 to 200,000 clones, with approximately 86% observed a single time. This sequence originates from an adult who received the AZD1222 COVID-19 vaccine. The sample consisted of peripheral blood, taken 28 days after the second AZD1222 dose. The chain is built from TRBV5-1 and TRBJ2-7; 7 positions match TRBD2. CDR3 in DNA: TGCGCCAGCAGCTTGGGGGAGGGCAGCACCTACGAGCAGTACTTC. This codes for CASSLGEGSTYEQYF. The full variable domain, in which reference TRBV5-1 and TRBJ2-7 provide the parts outside the CDR3, is KAGVTQTPRYLIKTRGQQVTLSCSPISGHRSVSWYQQTPGQGLQFLFEYFSETQRNKGNFPGRFSGRQFSNSRSEMNVSTLELGDSALYLCASSLGEGSTYEQYFGPGTRLTVT.